This T cell receptor (beta chain) was identified during a study of blood T cells in healthy people across ages. This clonotype was counted a few times. The antigen remains unidentified. CDR1 and CDR2 from the germline V gene are SGHRS and YFSETQ. There are 15 residues in the CDR3. V was clipped by 0 bases and J by 6 bases, with 14 bases between them. The authors isolated at least 6 million PBMCs per sample. Combining a sample-barcoded 5' primer with a J-beta primer mix, a second PCR ran for roughly 7 to 11 cycles. TCRdb used MiXCR to reprocess the 5' RACE reads, holding one entry per CDR3 protein. This sample has more than 500,000 distinct CDR3 sequences, with roughly a quarter found just once. Study results and limitations: Without sorted subsets, naive and antigen-experienced compartments could not be conclusively compared.

This sample was also put to use in a study of T cells of mothers and their children. From that report: Samples came from a few healthy Caucasian mothers and their six children.

Sequencing was carried out using blood. The receptor's source is a boy aged 2 to 9 in good health. The chain links TRBV5-1 to TRBJ2-3; D gene uncertain. The DNA of the CDR3 is TGCGCCAGCAGCTTGGAGTGGTACGGTTGGGATACGCAGTATTTT. It is translated as CASSLEWYGWDTQYF.